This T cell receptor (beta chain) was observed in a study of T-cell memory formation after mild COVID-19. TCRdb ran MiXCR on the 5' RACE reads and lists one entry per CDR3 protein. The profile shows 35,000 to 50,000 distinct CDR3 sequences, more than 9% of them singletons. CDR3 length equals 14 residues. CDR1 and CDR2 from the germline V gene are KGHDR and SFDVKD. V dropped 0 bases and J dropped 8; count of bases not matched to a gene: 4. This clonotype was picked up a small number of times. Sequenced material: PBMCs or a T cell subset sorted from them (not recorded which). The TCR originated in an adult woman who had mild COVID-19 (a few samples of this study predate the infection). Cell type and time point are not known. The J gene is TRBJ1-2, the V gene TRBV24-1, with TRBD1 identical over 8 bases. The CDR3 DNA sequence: TGTGCCACCAGTGATTTGGACAGGGGTAGCGGCTACACCTTC. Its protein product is CATSDLDRGSGYTF.